The rows below give T cell receptor beta chains drawn from one sample of a study of T cell repertoires in cytomegalovirus infection. MiXCR, applied by TCRdb to the reads, yields one record per CDR3 protein. The sample lists around 530,000 distinct CDR3 sequences, around 27% occurring once. Sequenced input: PBMCs. The receptors derive from a human donor in good health (CMV status not recorded). Some clones in this sample may be carry-over from other donors' samples. The CDR3 runs from the conserved cysteine through the conserved F or W. A D gene is named only where the DNA matches it firmly. Only part of the rows carry a size: once, few, many, or a class if the clone is expanded.

V	size	J	D	DNA	CDR3
TRBV10-3	.	TRBJ1-2	.	TGTGCCATCAGTGACCCAGGGATTACCTATGGCTACACCTTC	CAISDPGITYGYTF
TRBV18	.	TRBJ2-3	.	TGTGCCAGCTCACCGGCAGGGCCAGATACGCAGTATTTT	CASSPAGPDTQYF
TRBV20-1	.	TRBJ2-1	TRBD2	TGCAGTGCTAGTAGACTAGCGGGAGGGACGGTTTACAATGAGCAGTTCTTC	CSASRLAGGTVYNEQFF
TRBV29-1	few	TRBJ2-2	.	TGCAGCGTTGGGAGCCGAAACACCGGGGAGCTGTTTTTT	CSVGSRNTGELFF
TRBV28	few	TRBJ2-3	.	TGTGCCAGCAGTTTAACAAGGACTACCCAGGGAACAGATACGCAGTATTTT	CASSLTRTTQGTDTQYF
TRBV27	few	TRBJ1-4	.	TGTGCCAGCAGTTTAACGGGGTGGACTAATGAAAAACTGTTTTTT	CASSLTGWTNEKLFF
TRBV6-5	.	TRBJ1-6	TRBD1	TGTGCCAGCAGTTACGGGCTTGGACAGGGAAATTCACCCCTCCACTTT	CASSYGLGQGNSPLHF
TRBV27	.	TRBJ2-1	TRBD2	TGTGCCAGCAGTTTCCGCGGGACTAGCGGGAGAGGATACAATGAGCAGTTCTTC	CASSFRGTSGRGYNEQFF
TRBV6-2/TRBV6-3	few	TRBJ2-5	.	TGTGCCAGCAGTTCCGCCGACAGGAGATGGGAGACCCAGTACTTC	CASSSADRRWETQYF
TRBV2	.	TRBJ2-5	TRBD2	TGTGCCAGCAGAATCCTAGCGGGAGTAGGGGAGACCCAGTACTTC	CASRILAGVGETQYF
TRBV6-5	few	TRBJ1-2	TRBD1	TGTGCCAGCAGTCTGACAGGGGGTTCTCAGTATGGCTACACCTTC	CASSLTGGSQYGYTF
TRBV4-3	few	TRBJ2-6	.	TGCGCCAGCAGCCCACAGGTTGGGGGGAATGGGGCCAACGTCCTGACTTTC	CASSPQVGGNGANVLTF
TRBV7-9	.	TRBJ2-1	TRBD1	TGTGCCAGCAGCCGAACAGGGGGCGGGAGAGTTCCAACAAGCAATGAGCAGTTCTTC	CASSRTGGGRVPTSNEQFF
TRBV9	.	TRBJ2-7	.	TGTGCCAGCAGCCCACATTGGAGTATCAACTCCTACGAGCAGTACTTC	CASSPHWSINSYEQYF
TRBV7-9	few	TRBJ1-2	.	TGTGCCAGCAGCTTTATCGGCCCCACGGGGTATGGCTACACCTTC	CASSFIGPTGYGYTF
TRBV12-5	.	TRBJ2-1	TRBD2	TGTGCTAGTGGTTTGGGCTCTGTTGCGGGAGCGAGCAATGAGCAGTTCTTC	CASGLGSVAGASNEQFF
TRBV6-2/TRBV6-3	many	TRBJ2-1	TRBD2	TGTGCCAGCTACGATCCGGGACTAGCAACGGATGAGCAGTTCTTC	CASYDPGLATDEQFF
TRBV7-8	.	TRBJ2-7	.	TGTGCCAGCAGCTTAGCTGGACAGCCCTCCTACGAGCAGTACTTC	CASSLAGQPSYEQYF
TRBV7-2	many	TRBJ2-7	.	TGTGCCAGCAGCCTCGACAGGACCCAGACGTACGAGCAGTACTTC	CASSLDRTQTYEQYF
TRBV6-5	.	TRBJ1-4	.	TGTGCCAGCAGATCCCAGGGGAAGGAGGCTGAAAAACTGTTTTTT	CASRSQGKEAEKLFF
TRBV4-3	many	TRBJ1-1	.	TGCGCCAGCAGCCAACGGTCTTGGTATAACACTGAAGCTTTCTTT	CASSQRSWYNTEAFF
TRBV7-2	many	TRBJ2-1	.	TGTGCCAGCAGCTTAGTACAGGGAGGGCAGTTCTTC	CASSLVQGGQFF
TRBV7-9	few	TRBJ1-4	TRBD1	TGTGCCGTTCCCGGGACAGCATATGAAAAACTGTTTTTT	CAVPGTAYEKLFF
TRBV7-9	.	TRBJ2-4	TRBD2	TGTGCCAGCAGCTTGGCAGTAGCGGGGGAAAGCAATCAGTACTTC	CASSLAVAGESNQYF
TRBV13	.	TRBJ1-4	TRBD1	TGTGCCAGCAGCCCCTCGGGCTACAGGGGAGAAAAACTGTTTTTT	CASSPSGYRGEKLFF
TRBV20-1	.	TRBJ2-1	.	TGCAGTGCTCTTCGGGGTCTTAATGAGCAGTTCTTC	CSALRGLNEQFF
TRBV7-9	few	TRBJ1-1	TRBD1	TGTGCCAGCAGCTTAGGGACAGGGTACATGGAAGCTTTCTTT	CASSLGTGYMEAFF
TRBV20-1	.	TRBJ2-7	.	TGCAGTGCTAGTCACGGGGACTACGAGCAGTACTTC	CSASHGDYEQYF
TRBV7-2	many	TRBJ2-1	.	TGTGCCAGCAGCTTAGGAGGGAGTGGAGTAAGGAATGAGCAGTTCTTC	CASSLGGSGVRNEQFF
TRBV7-9	.	TRBJ2-7	.	TGTGCCAGCAGCTTAGATTATAGCCAGTACTTC	CASSLDYSQYF
TRBV18	.	TRBJ2-3	.	TGTGCCAGCTCGCCCATAAGCACAGATACGCAGTATTTT	CASSPISTDTQYF
TRBV27	once	TRBJ1-5	TRBD1	TGTGCCAGCCGCCTCCTTACAGGGGGGAATCAGCCCCAGCATTTT	CASRLLTGGNQPQHF
TRBV7-2	few	TRBJ1-2	.	TGTGCCAGCAGCACCTGGCCCACCTATGGCTACACCTTC	CASSTWPTYGYTF
TRBV20-1	few	TRBJ2-7	.	TGCAGTGCCTCGGACCCCTCCCTCCACGAGCAGTACTTC	CSASDPSLHEQYF
TRBV7-9	few	TRBJ2-1	TRBD1	TGTGCCAGCAGCACCACGACCGGGACAGGCTTAAGTGAGCAGTTCTTC	CASSTTTGTGLSEQFF
TRBV4-1	.	TRBJ2-7	.	TGCGCCAGCAGCCAAGATCCGGGATTCAAGGAGCAGTACTTC	CASSQDPGFKEQYF
TRBV19	few	TRBJ1-5	.	TGTGCCAGTAGTGAGACCCCGACAGGCTATCAGCCCCAGCATTTT	CASSETPTGYQPQHF
TRBV14	.	TRBJ2-3	.	TGTGCCAGCAGCCAAGCCCAGGGCGTCACAGATACGCAGTATTTT	CASSQAQGVTDTQYF
TRBV12-3/TRBV12-4	.	TRBJ1-2	.	TGTGCCAGCAGTTTCCCGGCAGGGTGGTATGGCTACACCTTC	CASSFPAGWYGYTF
TRBV7-2	many	TRBJ1-2	.	TGTGCCAGCAGTTACAACCCGACAGTAAGCTATGGCTACACCTTC	CASSYNPTVSYGYTF
TRBV24-1	.	TRBJ2-7	.	TGTGCCACCAGTGCCTCAGTCGGAATCCCCTACGAGCAGTACTTC	CATSASVGIPYEQYF
TRBV20-1	.	TRBJ1-2	.	TGCAGTGCTAGTACGGGGGCCTATGGCTACACCTTC	CSASTGAYGYTF
TRBV6-5	.	TRBJ1-5	.	TGTGCCAGCAGTTACTCGCAGGGTAGCAATCAGCCCCAGCATTTT	CASSYSQGSNQPQHF
TRBV11-2	.	TRBJ1-1	.	TGTGCCAGCAGCCCCGGGACAAGTATGAACACTGAAGCTTTCTTT	CASSPGTSMNTEAFF
TRBV19	few	TRBJ1-2	.	TGTGCCAGTAGTATAGAGGATTACAGGGACGGCTACACCTTC	CASSIEDYRDGYTF
TRBV6-2/TRBV6-3	.	TRBJ2-5	.	TGTGCCAGCAGGGCCCCGGGGGAAGAGACCCAGTACTTC	CASRAPGEETQYF
TRBV6-4	.	TRBJ2-1	.	TGTGCCAGCAGTGACCCGACTAGGGGAAATGAGCAGTTCTTC	CASSDPTRGNEQFF
TRBV28	.	TRBJ1-1	TRBD1	TGTGCCAGCAGCTCCGGGGACAGGTTGACTTTCTTT	CASSSGDRLTFF
TRBV28	few	TRBJ2-1	.	TGTGCCAGCAGTTTCCTAGCGAACTACAATGAGCAGTTCTTC	CASSFLANYNEQFF
TRBV28	.	TRBJ2-7	TRBD1	TGTGCCAGCAGTTTCTATTACAGGGGGCAGGGCTACGAGCAGTACTTC	CASSFYYRGQGYEQYF
TRBV7-2	many	TRBJ2-7	TRBD2	TGTGCCAGCAGCTTAAGTCTAGCGGGAGGCTACGAGCAGTACTTC	CASSLSLAGGYEQYF